One and the same sample provided the 18 T cell receptor beta chains below, sequenced in a study of cytomegalovirus exposure and HLA in healthy donors (dated by TCRdb to the late 2010s). Libraries were prepared through the immunoSEQ multiplex PCR assay. In its TCRdb copy, this immuneACCESS table keeps in-frame sequences only and misses some clones. Where compared with another copy, unresolved V genes explain less than half of these, and the others have no known cause. A total of approximately 300,000 clones appear in this sample, 75% to 90% of them only once. 0.75% to 0.85% of the sample is held by the ten biggest clonotypes. Sequences were obtained from PBMCs. These receptors came from a young woman in good health and CMV-seronegative.

The genes are TRBV5-8 and TRBJ2-7; 9 bases fit TRBD1. Germline V gives CDR1 SGHTS, CDR2 YDEGEE. The V gene end was trimmed by 4 bases and the J gene end by 2 bases; junction bases not matched to a gene: 7. This CDR3 spans 15 amino acids. The CDR3 region is CASSPWTGATYEQYF. DNA of the CDR3: TGTGCCAGCAGCCCTTGGACAGGGGCTACCTACGAGCAGTACTTC.

The rearrangement links TRBV18 to TRBJ2-7; D possibly corresponds to TRBD1 (6 bases). This CDR3 is built from 15 residues. V lost 2 bases to trimming and J lost 10 bases, with 21 bases between them. CDR1 is KGHSH and CDR2 is LQKENI in the germline V gene. The CDR3 here is CASSPGQIGPSFQYF. Written as DNA, the CDR3 is TGTGCCAGCTCACCAGGACAGATCGGACCGTCTTTCCAGTACTTC.

This chain's CDR3 is CASSAGPSGNSNQPQHF. DNA of the CDR3: TGTGCCAGCAGCGCCGGACCGTCGGGAAATAGCAATCAGCCCCAGCATTTT. The V gene is TRBV9, the J gene TRBJ1-5; D is undetermined. This CDR3 has 17 amino acids. Germline V gene data show CDR1 as SGDLS and CDR2 as YYNGEE. Trimming pared 3 bases from V and 0 bases from J, leaving 16 bases between. The variable domain in full, completed from reference TRBV9 and TRBJ1-5, reads DSGVTQTPKHLITATGQRVTLRCSPRSGDLSVYWYQQSLDQGLQFLIQYYNGEERAKGNILERFSAQQFPDLHSELNLSSLELGDSALYFCASSAGPSGNSNQPQHFGDGTRLSIL.

The chain carries TRBV5-4 and TRBJ2-1; D is perhaps TRBD2 (5 bases). The CDR3 totals 14 residues. CDR1 and CDR2 from the germline V gene are SGHNT and YYREEE (reference sequence). Between the trimmed V and J ends, which lost 4 bases and 9 bases, there was a span of 17 bases. CDR3 residues: CASSPDLSAGEQFF. In DNA, the CDR3 is TGTGCCAGCAGCCCGGACTTATCCGCCGGTGAGCAGTTCTTC. Full variable domain (remainder filled in from reference TRBV5-4 and TRBJ2-1): ETGVTQSPTHLIKTRGQQVTLRCSSQSGHNTVSWYQQALGQGPQFIFQYYREEENGRGNFPPRFSGLQFPNYSSELNVNALELDDSALYLCASSPDLSAGEQFFGPGTRLTVL.

This clone was seen once. CDR3 amino acids: CASSFGRANEQYF. In DNA form, the CDR3 reads TGTGCCAGCAGTTTTGGGAGGGCCAACGAGCAGTACTTC. The rearrangement links TRBV27 to TRBJ2-7; 7 bases agree with TRBD2. The CDR3 runs 13 residues. Germline loops: CDR1 MNHEY, CDR2 SMNVEV (reference sequence). Trimming cost V 3 bases and J 5 bases; bases outside gene matches: 4.

The chain links TRBV7-9 to TRBJ2-1; 9 bases are shared with TRBD2. From germline, CDR1 is SEHNR and CDR2 FQNEAQ (reference sequence). The CDR3 has 19 residues. The J segment lost 5 bases and the V segment lost 5 bases, leaving 19 bases of the junction unmatched. CDR3 sequence: CASSPNNALAGGGDNEQFF. The CDR3, as DNA: TGTGCCAGCAGCCCAAACAATGCCCTTGCGGGAGGGGGGGACAATGAGCAGTTCTTC.

This clone was observed a single time. The J gene is TRBJ2-7, the V gene TRBV5-1, with TRBD1 matching over 12 bases. V lost 3 bases to trimming and J lost 3 bases; unmatched junction nucleotides: 7. This CDR3 is built from 16 residues. Germline CDR1 reads SGHRS; CDR2 reads YFSETQ. The CDR3 DNA reads as TGCGCCAGCAGCTGGACGGGACAGGGGGCCGGCTACGAGCAGTACTTC. Its translation: CASSWTGQGAGYEQYF.

The CDR3: CASRGQGGESHNEQFF. The CDR3 DNA is TGTGCCAGCAGGGGGCAGGGGGGAGAGTCCCACAATGAGCAGTTCTTC. The chain joins TRBV2 to TRBJ2-1; maybe TRBD1 (7 bases). Germline assignment: CDR1 SNHLY and CDR2 FYNNEI. Between the trimmed V and J ends, which lost 6 bases and 5 bases, there was a span of 20 bases. CDR3 size: 16 residues.

V and J are TRBV4-3 and TRBJ1-4; 9 bases map to TRBD1. There are 14 residues in the CDR3. Unmatched junction bases numbered 0, after V lost 1 base and J lost 6 bases. Germline CDR1 and CDR2: LGHNA and YSLEER. In DNA form, the CDR3 reads TGCGCCAGCAGCCAAGGACAGGGGGATGAAAAACTGTTTTTT. Its protein is CASSQGQGDEKLFF.

This clone was picked up a small number of times. Relative to the germline gene, one junction end is altered; a read error may explain this. V usage is TRBV28 and J usage is TRBJ1-2, with 7 bases identical to TRBD1. The CDR3 spans 11 residues. Germline values: CDR1 MDHEN, CDR2 SYDVKM. In DNA form, the CDR3 reads TGTGCCAGCAGCCGCGGACAGGTTCGCCGCTTC. It yields the protein CASSRGQVRRF.

CDR3 coding DNA: TGTGCCAGCAGTTACAGCGTAATCCAAGAGACCCAGTACTTC. This sequence encodes CASSYSVIQETQYF. The chain couples TRBV6-5 to TRBJ2-5; D gene uncertain. Looked up from germline, CDR1 is MNHEY and CDR2 is SVGAGI. This CDR3 region has 14 residues. The germline V and J ends were trimmed by 2 bases and 1 base, with 8 bases remaining between them.

CDR3 in DNA: TGTGCCAGCAGCGGGGGACTAGCGGGAGTGGAGACCCAGTACTTC. Protein: CASSGGLAGVETQYF. The chain links TRBV9 to TRBJ2-5, with 14 bases identical to TRBD2. The V gene end was trimmed by 3 bases and the J gene end by 5 bases; junction bases not matched to a gene: 3. CDR1 SGDLS and CDR2 YYNGEE come from the germline V gene. The CDR3 has 15 amino acids. Based on the CDR3 plus reference TRBV9 and TRBJ2-5, the full variable domain is DSGVTQTPKHLITATGQRVTLRCSPRSGDLSVYWYQQSLDQGLQFLIQYYNGEERAKGNILERFSAQQFPDLHSELNLSSLELGDSALYFCASSGGLAGVETQYFGPGTRLLVL.

The chain couples TRBV23-1 to TRBJ1-3; 8 nucleotides line up with TRBD1. TRBV23-1 is an ORF for which the function is uncertain. The CDR3 extends over 14 amino acids. V was pared by 10 bases and J by 2 bases, with 7 bases of the junction left unmatched. This chain's CDR3 is CANMEDRAGNTIYF. CDR3 nucleotides: TGCGCCAACATGGAGGACAGGGCTGGAAACACCATATATTTT.

The chain joins TRBV7-2 to TRBJ2-7; 11 bases match TRBD2. The CDR3 is 15 amino acids. Germline V gene data show CDR1 as SGHTA and CDR2 as FQGNSA. V lost 2 bases to trimming and J lost 4 bases; unmatched junction nucleotides: 4. The CDR3 protein is CASSLIGTSGYEQYF. The CDR3 DNA is TGTGCCAGCAGCTTAATTGGGACTAGCGGTTACGAGCAGTACTTC.

CDR3 protein: CASSMGQGGYEQYF. The CDR3 nucleotides read TGTGCCAGCAGTATGGGGCAGGGAGGCTACGAGCAGTACTTC. The chain employs TRBV6-6 and TRBJ2-7; D may be TRBD2 (6 bases). The CDR3 totals 14 residues. Germline values: CDR1 MNHNY, CDR2 SVGAGI (reference sequence). The germline V and J ends were trimmed by 5 bases and 3 bases, with 14 bases remaining between them.

The CDR3 DNA reads TGTGCCTGGACCGATGGGGGCGCAGGGGGCTACACCTTC. Protein sequence: CAWTDGGAGGYTF. The chain combines TRBV30 with TRBJ1-2, with a weak D call TRBD1 (6 bases). The CDR3 covers 13 residues. The V and J ends lost 4 bases and 8 bases respectively, with 17 bases between them. Looked up from germline, CDR1 is GTSNPN and CDR2 is SVGIG (reference sequence).

This clone appeared once. The chain couples TRBV6-5 to TRBJ2-5, with D perhaps matching TRBD1 (6 bases). CDR3 length: 12 residues. Germline values: CDR1 MNHEY, CDR2 SVGAGI. V gave up 6 bases and J gave up 9 bases, with 14 bases separating them. CDR3 coding DNA: TGTGCCAGCAGCCGCGCAGAGGGGGCCCAGTACTTC. It is translated as CASSRAEGAQYF.

The rearrangement joins TRBV9 to TRBJ2-1, with 9 bases that match TRBD2. Germline CDR1 is SGDLS and CDR2 is YYNGEE. The V gene end was trimmed by 0 bases and the J gene end by 5 bases; junction bases not matched to a gene: 6. This CDR3 has 16 amino acids. CDR3 sequence: CASSVALAGQNNEQFF. In nucleotides, the CDR3 is TGTGCCAGCAGCGTAGCGCTAGCGGGACAAAACAATGAGCAGTTCTTC.